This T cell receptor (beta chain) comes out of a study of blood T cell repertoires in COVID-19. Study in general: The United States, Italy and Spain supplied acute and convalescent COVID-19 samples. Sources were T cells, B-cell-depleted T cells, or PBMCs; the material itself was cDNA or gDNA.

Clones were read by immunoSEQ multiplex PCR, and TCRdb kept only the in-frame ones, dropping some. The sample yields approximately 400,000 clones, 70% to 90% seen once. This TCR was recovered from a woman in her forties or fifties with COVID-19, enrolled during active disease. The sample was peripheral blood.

CDR3 sequence reads: CASSTRTGLAKNIQYF. CDR3 in DNA: TGTGCCAGCAGCACCCGGACAGGGTTGGCCAAAAACATTCAGTACTTC. The V call is TRBV7-8, the J call TRBJ2-4; TRBD1 agrees at 8 bases. CDR3 length: 16 amino acids. Germline values: CDR1 SGHVS, CDR2 FQNEAQ. After removal of 5 bases from V and 1 base from J, the junction contained 7 bases not matched to a gene. Based on the CDR3 plus reference TRBV7-8 and TRBJ2-4, the full variable domain is GAGVSQSPRYKVAKRGQDVALRCDPISGHVSLFWYQQALGQGPEFLTYFQNEAQLDKSGLPSDRFFAERPEGSVSTLKIQRTQQEDSAVYLCASSTRTGLAKNIQYFGAGTRLSVL.